Listed below are T cell receptor beta chains from one sample, sequenced in a study of blood T cell repertoires in COVID-19. TCRdb keeps only in-frame clones here, not all; method: immunoSEQ multiplex PCR. Among 410,000 or so clones listed, approximately 90% were seen once. Sequencing was done on a sample of peripheral blood. These receptors all come from a woman aged 40 to 49 with COVID-19, enrolled during active disease. Each CDR3 is given with its conserved first and last residue. Each record gives: D gene, J gene, V gene, CDR3 length, clone size, CDR3 protein, CDR3 DNA. D genes are given only for firm matches. Clone size appears in some rows only: once, few, many, or a class for an expanded clone.

TRBD2 TRBJ2-7 TRBV5-6 14 - CASSFVAGEYEQYF TGTGCCAGCAGCTTTGTAGCGGGAGAATACGAGCAGTACTTC
TRBD2 TRBJ2-7 TRBV6-2/TRBV6-3 14 few CASSYGTSGYEQYF TGTGCCAGCAGTTACGGGACTAGCGGGTACGAGCAGTACTTC
TRBD1 TRBJ1-6 TRBV5-4 19 - CASHSGVGRQGARNSPLHF TGTGCCAGCCATTCCGGTGTTGGGAGACAGGGGGCGCGTAATTCACCCCTCCACTTT
- TRBJ2-7 TRBV14 12 - CASSQDSNEQYF TGTGCCAGCAGCCAAGATAGCAACGAGCAGTACTTC
TRBD1 TRBJ1-2 TRBV5-1 15 - CASSQTGERLYGYTF TGCGCCAGCAGCCAAACAGGGGAGAGGCTCTATGGCTACACCTTC
- TRBJ2-6 TRBV19 21 - CASSSLTGGSDPLTGANVLTF TGTGCCAGTAGTAGCCTGACGGGGGGCAGCGATCCCTTAACTGGGGCCAACGTCCTGACTTTC
- TRBJ1-4 TRBV27 14 - CASRTGSGREKLFF TGTGCCAGCAGAACGGGGAGTGGTAGAGAAAAACTGTTTTTT
TRBD1 TRBJ1-1 TRBV18 16 - CASSPGTGGRRTEAFF TGTGCCAGCTCACCAGGGACAGGGGGCAGGAGGACTGAAGCTTTCTTT
- TRBJ1-5 TRBV24-1 13 once CATARGGGQPQHF TGTGCCACGGCCCGGGGGGGTGGTCAGCCCCAGCATTTT
TRBD1 TRBJ1-1 TRBV27 15 - CASSLDRVGNTEAFF TGTGCCAGCAGTCTCGACAGGGTGGGGAACACTGAAGCTTTCTTT
TRBD2 TRBJ2-7 TRBV27 15 - CASSLTSGILYEQYF TGTGCCAGCAGTTTGACTAGCGGGATCCTCTACGAGCAGTACTTC
TRBD1 TRBJ2-7 TRBV7-2 17 - CASSLVVGTGFFHEQYF TGTGCCAGCAGCTTAGTGGTCGGGACAGGGTTTTTCCACGAGCAGTACTTC
TRBD1 TRBJ1-2 TRBV15 12 - CASGQGLYGYTF TGTGCTTCGGGACAGGGGCTGTATGGCTACACCTTC
- TRBJ1-2 TRBV4-3 16 - CASSQDVVRTNYGYTF TGCGCCAGCAGCCAAGATGTCGTCAGAACTAACTATGGCTACACCTTC
- TRBJ1-2 TRBV11-2 12 - CASSPTDYGYTF TGTGCCAGCAGCCCAACTGACTATGGCTACACCTTC
TRBD2 TRBJ2-7 TRBV7-2 17 - CASSPPGFGGSLYEQYF TGTGCCAGCAGCCCGCCCGGGTTTGGCGGGAGCCTCTACGAGCAGTACTTC
TRBD1 TRBJ2-7 TRBV7-8 14 - CASSLSTGHYEQYF TGTGCCAGCAGCTTATCGACAGGGCACTACGAGCAGTACTTC
TRBD1 TRBJ1-1 TRBV7-7 17 - CASSPLQGATGPTEAFF TGTGCTAGCAGCCCTCTACAGGGGGCTACCGGACCCACTGAAGCTTTCTTT
TRBD2 TRBJ2-5 TRBV9 15 - CASSVLAGGHGVQYF TGTGCCAGCAGCGTGTTAGCGGGGGGGCATGGGGTCCAGTACTTC
- TRBJ1-1 TRBV9 14 once CASSRETMNTEAFF TGTGCCAGCAGCCGGGAGACGATGAACACTGAAGCTTTCTTT
TRBD1 TRBJ1-5 TRBV28 16 - CASIWGGQGSIRPQHF TGTGCCAGCATCTGGGGGGGACAGGGGTCGATCAGGCCCCAGCATTTT
TRBD2 TRBJ2-1 TRBV9 18 - CASSVSTPLAGSYNEQFF TGTGCCAGCAGCGTTTCTACCCCCCTAGCGGGTTCCTACAATGAGCAGTTCTTC
- TRBJ1-2 TRBV30 13 - CAWSGSGRKGYTF TGTGCCTGGAGTGGGTCAGGGAGGAAGGGCTACACCTTC
- TRBJ2-7 TRBV28 14 - CASSPPGTLREQYF TGTGCCAGCAGTCCTCCCGGGACTCTGAGGGAGCAGTACTTC
TRBD2 TRBJ2-3 TRBV10-2 16 - CASSFSLGLTTDTQYF TGCGCCAGCAGTTTCTCGTTGGGACTAACCACAGATACGCAGTATTTT
- TRBJ1-5 TRBV30 15 - CALTERGRVFQPQHF TGTGCCTTGACCGAAAGGGGCAGGGTCTTCCAGCCCCAGCATTTT
- TRBJ2-5 TRBV30 14 - CAWADWVNQETQYF TGTGCCTGGGCGGACTGGGTGAACCAAGAGACCCAGTACTTC
- TRBJ1-2 TRBV6-5 13 - CASSSREDYGYTF TGTGCCAGCAGTTCCCGGGAGGACTATGGCTACACCTTC
- TRBJ2-1 TRBV18 15 - CASSPGLSSYNEQFF TGTGCCAGCTCACCTGGGCTGAGCTCCTACAATGAGCAGTTCTTC
- TRBJ1-1 TRBV7-9 13 - CASSLRLNTEAFF TGTGCCAGCAGCTTAAGACTTAACACTGAAGCTTTCTTT
- TRBJ1-4 TRBV28 14 - CASSQSGGGEKLFF TGTGCCAGCAGCCAATCGGGGGGCGGTGAAAAACTGTTTTTT
TRBD2 TRBJ2-1 TRBV5-4 15 once CASSGMGLVGNEQFF TGTGCCAGCAGCGGGATGGGACTAGTCGGCAATGAGCAGTTCTTC
TRBD2 TRBJ2-7 TRBV28 18 - CASSTQSLAGGRNDEQYF TGTGCCAGCAGTACCCAGTCCCTAGCGGGAGGGCGGAACGACGAGCAGTACTTC
- TRBJ2-7 TRBV19 14 many CASRPDRSWGEQYF TGTGCCAGTAGACCCGACAGGAGCTGGGGCGAGCAGTACTTC
- TRBJ2-7 TRBV7-2 16 - CASSLVPAAVSYEQYF TGTGCCAGCAGCTTAGTTCCAGCGGCCGTTTCCTACGAGCAGTACTTC
- TRBJ2-7 TRBV7-2 13 - CASSLDISYEQYF TGTGCCAGCAGCTTAGACATCTCCTACGAGCAGTACTTC
- TRBJ1-2 TRBV28 15 - CASSPGHGGSYGYTF TGTGCCAGCAGTCCTGGACATGGTGGAAGCTATGGCTACACCTTC
TRBD1 TRBJ1-1 TRBV18 15 - CASCRDSHMNTEAFF TGTGCCAGCTGCCGGGACAGCCATATGAACACTGAAGCTTTCTTT
- TRBJ2-1 TRBV9 14 - CASSASGVAGEQFF TGTGCCAGCAGCGCTTCGGGGGTAGCTGGTGAGCAGTTCTTC
- TRBJ2-5 TRBV7-2 16 - CASSPSRVAASQTQYF TGTGCCAGCAGCCCATCACGGGTAGCGGCGTCGCAGACCCAGTACTTC
- TRBJ1-2 TRBV10-3 14 - CAIRDGRTNYGYTF TGTGCCATCAGAGACGGGAGGACTAACTATGGCTACACCTTC
TRBD2 TRBJ2-1 TRBV7-3 14 once CASSPGGTHNEQFF TGTGCCAGCAGCCCGGGGGGAACTCACAATGAGCAGTTCTTC
- TRBJ1-2 TRBV5-6 13 - CASSYGQNYGYTF TGTGCCAGCAGCTATGGACAGAACTATGGCTACACCTTC
- TRBJ1-5 TRBV28 15 - CASSFQGGGFTPQHF TGTGCCAGCAGTTTTCAGGGCGGGGGTTTTACGCCCCAGCATTTT
- TRBJ1-6 TRBV5-1 15 - CASSLAGVPNSPLHF TGCGCCAGCAGCTTGGCAGGGGTTCCCAATTCACCCCTCCACTTT
- TRBJ2-5 TRBV7-2 15 once CASSLGDSRGETQYF TGTGCCAGCAGCTTAGGGGATTCCCGAGGGGAGACCCAGTACTTC
TRBD1 TRBJ1-2 TRBV30 13 once CAWSAQGAGGYTF TGTGCCTGGAGTGCCCAGGGGGCCGGTGGCTACACCTTC
- TRBJ1-2 TRBV29-1 16 - CSVVDTGNKRVYGYTF TGCAGCGTTGTTGATACAGGGAATAAAAGGGTCTATGGCTACACCTTC
- TRBJ1-1 TRBV5-1 15 - CASSLGGDKNTEAFF TGCGCCAGCAGCTTGGGAGGGGACAAGAACACTGAAGCTTTCTTT
TRBD1 TRBJ1-6 TRBV4-3 15 - CASSQDRGVNSPLHF TGCGCCAGCAGCCAGGACAGGGGAGTAAATTCACCCCTCCACTTT
TRBD2 TRBJ2-3 TRBV10-3 18 - CAIRPGTSGYTSTDTQYF TGTGCCATCAGGCCCGGGACTAGCGGGTACACTAGCACAGATACGCAGTATTTT
- TRBJ1-1 TRBV18 13 - CASSPELNTEAFF TGTGCCAGCTCACCAGAGTTGAACACTGAAGCTTTCTTT
- TRBJ1-5 TRBV5-1 13 - CASSLDPRGAQHF TGCGCCAGCAGCTTGGACCCCAGGGGAGCCCAGCATTTT
- TRBJ2-3 TRBV25-1 11 - CASSESGTQYF TGTGCCAGCAGTGAATCGGGTACGCAGTATTTT
TRBD2 TRBJ2-5 TRBV5-1 15 once CASSSFRGGQETQYF TGCGCCAGCAGCTCTTTCCGGGGGGGTCAAGAGACCCAGTACTTC
TRBD1 TRBJ2-5 TRBV12-5 14 - CASGFSTGGETQYF TGTGCTAGTGGTTTTTCGACAGGGGGGGAGACCCAGTACTTC
TRBD1 TRBJ2-7 TRBV9 16 - CASSAHTGQGSYEQYF TGTGCCAGCAGCGCTCATACAGGACAGGGGAGCTACGAGCAGTACTTC